A selection of T cell receptor beta chains follows, all from one sample in a study of blood T cell repertoires in COVID-19. Profiling relied on immunoSEQ multiplex PCR, and the TCRdb table lists in-frame clones only, not all of them. The table includes some 270,000 clones, 85% to 95% detected once. Sequencing used PBMCs or T cells enriched from blood (not recorded which). These receptors were taken from a man aged 35 to 55 who had been exposed to COVID-19. The CDR3 runs from the conserved cysteine through the conserved F or W.

>TRBV11-3|TRBJ2-3|18
CASSSQTSGPGGTDTQYF
>TRBV28|TRBJ1-5|14
CASRWGYSNQPQHF
>TRBV27|TRBJ1-2|12
CASSLRGSGYTF
>TRBV28|TRBJ1-5|13
CASSSLRNQPQHF
>TRBV18|TRBJ1-1|15
CASSPPSVMNTEAFF
>TRBV6-5|TRBJ1-1|14
CASRDAGGYTEAFF
>TRBV30|TRBJ1-3|11
CAWGTGNTIYF
>TRBV27|TRBJ2-1|15
CASRSLGASGNEQFF
>TRBV6-5|TRBJ1-6|15
CASSYSTSRNSPLHF
>TRBV5-6|TRBJ2-2|16
CASSSSPGGRTGELFF
>TRBV19|TRBJ2-2|16
CASSKSSGRIVGELFF
>TRBV29-1|TRBJ1-1|13
CSVPGGVNTEAFF
>TRBV14|TRBJ2-7|13
CASSSGFSYEQYF
>TRBV30|TRBJ2-3|12
CAWGYRPDTQYF
>TRBV19|TRBJ2-2|15
CASSGLAGVAGELFF
>TRBV2|TRBJ1-2|11
CASGWTDETTF
>TRBV9|TRBJ2-7|12
CASSASGYEQYF
>TRBV5-1|TRBJ1-4|15
CASSLMTTTNEKLFF
>TRBV19|TRBJ2-5|14
CASNTKTSQETQYF
>TRBV6-5|TRBJ2-5|16
CASSSTGQELFETQYF
>TRBV7-4|TRBJ2-7|15
CASSLGLPCLYEQYF
>TRBV28|TRBJ2-3|16
CASTPAAGGGADTQYF
>TRBV5-4|TRBJ1-1|13
CASTHGGNTEAFF
>TRBV14|TRBJ2-2|21
CASPRQAPATVCWLDTGELFF
>TRBV5-4|TRBJ1-2|15
CASTYPGQGSGGYTF
>TRBV7-9|TRBJ1-2|13
CASSLSGGDRTNF
>TRBV7-3|TRBJ2-1|17
CASSTSLLAGGINEQFF
>TRBV4-3|TRBJ2-7|15
CASSHRGSGSNEQYF
>TRBV6-2/TRBV6-3|TRBJ2-7|16
CASSLTTGTSVGEQYF
>TRBV5-6|TRBJ2-7|14
CASRTARSSYEQYF
>TRBV19|TRBJ1-5|17
CASTRERDSTLNQPQHF
>TRBV9|TRBJ2-3|15
CASSVGDRAADTQYF
>TRBV27|TRBJ2-1|16
CASSGGLARIYNEQFF
>TRBV19|TRBJ2-1|13
CASSIGTVNEQFF
>TRBV3-1/TRBV3-2|TRBJ2-5|16
CASSRGPAGGGETQYF
>TRBV5-1|TRBJ2-3|17
CASSLVGGRASTDTQYF
>TRBV28|TRBJ2-5|14
CASRKGLFRETQYF
>TRBV12-5|TRBJ1-4|13
CASRRLDREKLFF
>TRBV7-9|TRBJ1-1|17
CASSISGTGDAGTEAFF
>TRBV9|TRBJ2-1|19
CASSARRVSTSGAYNEQFF
>TRBV5-5|TRBJ1-5|13
CASSLAIGQPQHF
>TRBV7-2|TRBJ2-1|16
CASSLRAGSQLNEQFF